This note documents a single T cell receptor beta chain sequence. These data originate in a study of blood T cell repertoires in COVID-19. For the study at large: Nucleic acid was either cDNA or gDNA, and it came from T cells, B-cell-depleted T cells, or PBMCs.

Per the original data handling: Nucleated cell counts were estimated from reference gene primer amplification. The table came from immunoSEQ multiplex PCR; TCRdb's copy has only in-frame clones and leaves some out. That table is the source of V, J and clone size, and D and trimming were worked out from the DNA. This sample has some 120,000 clones, with approximately 85% found just once. Seattle participants joined during active infection and were tracked over time. Germline CDR1 SGHNT, CDR2 YENEEA. Trimming took 3 bases from V and 0 from J; bases not matched to a gene: 2. This CDR3 comprises 15 residues.

The rearrangement joins TRBV11-3 to TRBJ2-1, with 7 bases identical to TRBD1. The clonotype was recovered from a young man with COVID-19, enrolled during active disease. Sequenced input: peripheral blood. The CDR3 coding sequence is TGTGCCAGCAGCTTTACAGGGGTCTCCTACAATGAGCAGTTCTTC. It yields the protein CASSFTGVSYNEQFF.